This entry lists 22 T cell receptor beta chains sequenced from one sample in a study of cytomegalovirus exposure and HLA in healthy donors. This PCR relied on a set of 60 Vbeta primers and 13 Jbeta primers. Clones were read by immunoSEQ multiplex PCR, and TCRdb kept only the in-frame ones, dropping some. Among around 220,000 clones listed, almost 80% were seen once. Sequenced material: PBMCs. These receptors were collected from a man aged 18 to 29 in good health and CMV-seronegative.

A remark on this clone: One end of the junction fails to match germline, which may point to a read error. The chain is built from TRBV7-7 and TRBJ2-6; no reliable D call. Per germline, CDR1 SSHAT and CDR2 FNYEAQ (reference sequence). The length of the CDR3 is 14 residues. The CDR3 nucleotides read TGTGCTAGCAGCTTAGGGCCCGGGGCCAACGTCCTGACTTTC. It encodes CASSLGPGANVLTF.

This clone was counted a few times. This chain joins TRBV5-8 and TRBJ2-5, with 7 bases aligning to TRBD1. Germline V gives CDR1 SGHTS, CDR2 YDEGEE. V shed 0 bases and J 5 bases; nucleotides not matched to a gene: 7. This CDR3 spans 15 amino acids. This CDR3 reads CASSLATGEWETQYF. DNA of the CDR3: TGTGCCAGCAGCTTGGCAACAGGGGAATGGGAGACCCAGTACTTC.

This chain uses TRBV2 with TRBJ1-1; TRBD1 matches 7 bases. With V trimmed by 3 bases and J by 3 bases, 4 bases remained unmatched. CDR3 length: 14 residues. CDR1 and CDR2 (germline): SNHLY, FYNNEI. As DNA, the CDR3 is TGTGCCAGCAGTGAGTACAGGGGTGACACTGAAGCTTTCTTT. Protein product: CASSEYRGDTEAFF.

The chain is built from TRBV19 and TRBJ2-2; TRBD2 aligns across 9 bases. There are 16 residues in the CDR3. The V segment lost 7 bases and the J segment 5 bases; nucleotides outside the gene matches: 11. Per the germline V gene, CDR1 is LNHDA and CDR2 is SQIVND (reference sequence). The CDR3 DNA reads TGTGCCAGTAAGGCCGGGACTAGCTTTAGTACCGGGGAGCTGTTTTTT. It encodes CASKAGTSFSTGELFF.

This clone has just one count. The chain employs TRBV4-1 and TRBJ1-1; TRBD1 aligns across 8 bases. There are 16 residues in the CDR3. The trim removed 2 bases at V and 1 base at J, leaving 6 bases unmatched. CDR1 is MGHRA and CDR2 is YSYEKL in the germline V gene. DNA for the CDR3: TGCGCCAGCAGCCAACCGGACAGGGTACCGAACACTGAAGCTTTCTTT. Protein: CASSQPDRVPNTEAFF.

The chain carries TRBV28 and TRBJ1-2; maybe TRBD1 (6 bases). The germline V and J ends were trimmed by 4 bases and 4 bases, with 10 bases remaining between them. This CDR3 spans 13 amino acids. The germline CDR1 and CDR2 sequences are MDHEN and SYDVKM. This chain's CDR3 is CASSSGDIYGYTF. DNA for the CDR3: TGTGCCAGCAGTTCAGGGGACATCTATGGCTACACCTTC.

The CDR3: CASSSRGVPGPYEQYF. CDR3 nucleotides: TGTGCCAGCAGTTCACGGGGGGTTCCCGGGCCCTACGAGCAGTACTTC. The V and J genes are TRBV6-5 and TRBJ2-7, with 7 bases fitting TRBD2. Germline CDR1 reads MNHEY; CDR2 reads SVGAGI. The CDR3 is made up of 16 amino acids. Trimming cost V 4 bases and J 2 bases; bases outside gene matches: 11.

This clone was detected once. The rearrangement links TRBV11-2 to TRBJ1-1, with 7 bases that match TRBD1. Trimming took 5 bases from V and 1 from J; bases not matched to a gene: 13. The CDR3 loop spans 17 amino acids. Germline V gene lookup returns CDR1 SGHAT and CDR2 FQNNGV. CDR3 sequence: CASSPEGAIHKNTEAFF. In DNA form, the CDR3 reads TGTGCCAGCAGCCCTGAGGGGGCCATACATAAGAACACTGAAGCTTTCTTT.

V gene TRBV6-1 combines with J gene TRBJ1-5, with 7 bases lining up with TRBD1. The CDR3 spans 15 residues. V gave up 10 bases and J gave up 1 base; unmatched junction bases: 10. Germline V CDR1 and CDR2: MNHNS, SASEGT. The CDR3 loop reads CATFSDRESNQPQHF. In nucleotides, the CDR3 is TGTGCCACCTTCTCTGACAGGGAGAGCAATCAGCCCCAGCATTTT.

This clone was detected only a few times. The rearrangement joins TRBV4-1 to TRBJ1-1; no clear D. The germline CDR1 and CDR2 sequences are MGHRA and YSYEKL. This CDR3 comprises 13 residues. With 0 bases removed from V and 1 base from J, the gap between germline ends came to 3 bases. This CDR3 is CASSQDKNTEAFF. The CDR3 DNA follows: TGCGCCAGCAGCCAAGATAAGAACACTGAAGCTTTCTTT.

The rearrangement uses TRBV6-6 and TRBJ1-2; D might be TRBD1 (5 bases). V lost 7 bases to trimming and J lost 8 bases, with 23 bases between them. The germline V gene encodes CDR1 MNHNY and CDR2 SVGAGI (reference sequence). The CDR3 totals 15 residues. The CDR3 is CASILLEVGVDGYTF. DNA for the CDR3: TGTGCCAGCATCTTACTCGAGGTAGGGGTAGACGGCTACACCTTC.

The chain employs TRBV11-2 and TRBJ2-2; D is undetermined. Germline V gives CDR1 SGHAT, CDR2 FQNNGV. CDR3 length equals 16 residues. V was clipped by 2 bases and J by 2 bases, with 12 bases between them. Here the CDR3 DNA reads TGTGCCAGCAGCTTATCCTTGCTAGGCAACACCGGGGAGCTGTTTTTT. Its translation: CASSLSLLGNTGELFF.

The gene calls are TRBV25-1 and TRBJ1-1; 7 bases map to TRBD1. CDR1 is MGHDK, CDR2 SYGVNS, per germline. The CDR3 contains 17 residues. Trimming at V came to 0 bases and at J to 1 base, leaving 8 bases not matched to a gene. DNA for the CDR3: TGTGCCAGCAGTGAATATATCCAGGGGGGAGGGAACACTGAAGCTTTCTTT. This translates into CASSEYIQGGGNTEAFF.

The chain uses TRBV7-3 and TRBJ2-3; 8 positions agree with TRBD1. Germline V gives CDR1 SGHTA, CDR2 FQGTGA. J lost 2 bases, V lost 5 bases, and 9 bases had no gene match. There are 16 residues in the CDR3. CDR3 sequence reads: CASSKSGTGATDTQYF. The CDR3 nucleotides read TGTGCCAGCAGCAAATCCGGGACAGGAGCCACAGATACGCAGTATTTT.

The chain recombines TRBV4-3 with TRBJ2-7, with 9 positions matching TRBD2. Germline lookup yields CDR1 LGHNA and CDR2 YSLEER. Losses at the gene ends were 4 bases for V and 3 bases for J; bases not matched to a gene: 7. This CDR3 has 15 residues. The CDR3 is CASSPWASGIYEQYF. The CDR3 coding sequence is TGCGCCAGCAGCCCTTGGGCTAGCGGGATCTACGAGCAGTACTTC.

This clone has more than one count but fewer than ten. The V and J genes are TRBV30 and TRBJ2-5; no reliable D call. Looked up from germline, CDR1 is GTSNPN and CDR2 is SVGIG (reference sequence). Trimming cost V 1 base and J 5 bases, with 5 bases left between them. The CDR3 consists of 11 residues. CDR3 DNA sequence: TGTGCCTGGAGTGACGGGGAGACCCAGTACTTC. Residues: CAWSDGETQYF.

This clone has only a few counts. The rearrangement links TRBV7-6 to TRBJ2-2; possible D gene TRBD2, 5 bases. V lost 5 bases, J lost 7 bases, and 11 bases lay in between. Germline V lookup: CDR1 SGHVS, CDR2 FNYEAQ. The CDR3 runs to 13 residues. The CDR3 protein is CASSPEGDGELFF. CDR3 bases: TGTGCCAGCAGCCCCGAGGGCGACGGGGAGCTGTTTTTT.

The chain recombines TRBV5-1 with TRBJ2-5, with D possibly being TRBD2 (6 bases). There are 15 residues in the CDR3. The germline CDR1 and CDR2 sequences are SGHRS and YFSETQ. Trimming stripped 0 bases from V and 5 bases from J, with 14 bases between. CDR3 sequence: CASSLGPSGGETQYF. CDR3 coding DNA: TGCGCCAGCAGCTTGGGGCCAAGCGGAGGGGAGACCCAGTACTTC.

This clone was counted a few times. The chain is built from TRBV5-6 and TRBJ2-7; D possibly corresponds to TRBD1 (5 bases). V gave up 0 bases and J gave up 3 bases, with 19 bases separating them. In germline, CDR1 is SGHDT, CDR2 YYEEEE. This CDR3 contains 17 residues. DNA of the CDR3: TGTGCCAGCAGCTTGGAGTCAGGGAAGGCGAGCGACTACGAGCAGTACTTC. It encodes CASSLESGKASDYEQYF.

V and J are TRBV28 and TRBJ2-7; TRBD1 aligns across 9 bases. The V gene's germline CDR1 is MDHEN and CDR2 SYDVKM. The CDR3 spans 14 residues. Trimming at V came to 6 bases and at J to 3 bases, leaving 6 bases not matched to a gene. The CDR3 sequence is CASSSGQGNYEQYF. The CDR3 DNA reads TGTGCCAGCAGCTCGGGACAGGGAAACTACGAGCAGTACTTC.

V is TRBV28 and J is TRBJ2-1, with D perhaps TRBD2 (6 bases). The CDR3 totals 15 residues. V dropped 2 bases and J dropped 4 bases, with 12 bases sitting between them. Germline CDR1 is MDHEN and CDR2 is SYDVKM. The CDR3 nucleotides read TGTGCCAGCAGTTTAGGAGGGGAGGTGTACAATGAGCAGTTCTTC. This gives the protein CASSLGGEVYNEQFF. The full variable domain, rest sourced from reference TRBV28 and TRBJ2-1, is DVKVTQSSRYLVKRTGEKVFLECVQDMDHENMFWYRQDPGLGLRLIYFSYDVKMKEKGDIPEGYSVSREKKERFSLILESASTNQTSMYLCASSLGGEVYNEQFFGPGTRLTVL.

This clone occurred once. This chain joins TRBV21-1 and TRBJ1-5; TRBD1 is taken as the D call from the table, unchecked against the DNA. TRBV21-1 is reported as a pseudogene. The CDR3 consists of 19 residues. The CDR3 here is CASSKARYRVRISNQPQHF. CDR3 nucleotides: TGTGCCAGCAGCAAAGCGCGGTACAGGGTCCGAATTAGCAATCAGCCCCAGCATTTT.